This T cell receptor beta chain was found in a study of T cell responses to AZD1222 COVID-19 vaccine. A note on this clone: Its antigen remains unidentified.

From germline, CDR1 is SGDLS and CDR2 YYNGEE. With 4 bases clipped from V and 4 bases from J, the junction kept 6 bases outside the gene matches. This CDR3 contains 14 residues. TCRdb's copy holds only in-frame clones and misses some; the assay was immunoSEQ multiplex PCR. Of over 100,000 clones in the sample, approximately 89% were seen once. Study observations and caveats: Among spike-specific TCRs, nearly half reportedly target unmutated variant regions. Donors were mostly white British, more females; clonal diversity possibly underestimated.

This chain links TRBV9 with TRBJ2-7, with 9 bases aligning to TRBD1. The TCR originated in an adult in good health. Sequencing used peripheral blood, obtained on day 0 of AZD1222 vaccination. The chain's CDR3 is CASSPRQGGYEQYF. CDR3 sequence (DNA): TGTGCCAGCAGCCCGCGACAGGGGGGATACGAGCAGTACTTC.